This TCR beta chain was recorded in a study of T-cell memory formation after mild COVID-19. CDR3 length: 13 amino acids. Germline V lookup: CDR1 ENHRY, CDR2 SYGVKD. Trimming cost V 3 bases and J 2 bases, with 8 bases left between them. Findings of the study overall: The authors did not confirm SARS-CoV-2 specificity of second-wave clones peaking day 37. Cross-reactive memory seemingly joined, as some responding clones were found in pre-infection memory.

MiXCR, applied by TCRdb to the 5' RACE reads, yields one record per CDR3 protein. The sample lists about 110,000 distinct CDR3 sequences; 13% to 15% were seen once. In this sample, this clonotype turned up many times. Its cognate antigen is unknown. This TCR was sampled from a man younger than 30 who had mild COVID-19 (a few samples of this study predate the infection). Cell type and time point are not known. This sequence joins TRBV10-3 and TRBJ2-7, with a weak D call TRBD1 (5 bases). The specimen was PBMCs or a T cell subset sorted from them (not recorded which). The CDR3 spells CAISDSGTYEQYV. As DNA, the CDR3 is TGTGCCATCAGTGACTCAGGGACCTACGAGCAGTACGTC.